These T cell receptor beta chains were read from a single sample in a study of technical replicates of blood from a few donors. TCRdb's copy holds only in-frame clones and misses some; the assay was immunoSEQ multiplex PCR. The table includes around 13,000 clones, roughly 80% detected once. Sequencing was carried out using PBMCs. These receptors came from a human donor in good health. CDR3s include the opening cysteine and the closing phenylalanine or tryptophan. Each record gives: D gene, clone size, V gene, J gene, CDR3 protein, CDR3 DNA. The D gene is left open where the match is weak. The size field is filled for only some rows; it gives once, few, many or a size class.

>TRBD1|NA|TRBV6-1|TRBJ2-1
CASSGTGTGYNEQFF
TGTGCCAGCAGTGGGACCGGGACAGGCTACAATGAGCAGTTCTTC
>NA|few|TRBV9|TRBJ1-1
CASSVSNRASHTEAFF
TGTGCCAGCAGCGTTTCTAACAGGGCAAGTCACACTGAAGCTTTCTTT
>NA|NA|TRBV7-8|TRBJ1-3
CASSSQGAGNTIYF
TGTGCCAGCAGCTCACAGGGAGCCGGAAACACCATATATTTT
>NA|NA|TRBV2|TRBJ2-3
CASSEARSGGGTQYF
TGTGCCAGCAGTGAAGCACGTTCCGGTGGCGGTACGCAGTATTTT
>NA|NA|TRBV7-9|TRBJ2-1
CASSLGGRERFF
TGTGCCAGCAGCTTAGGAGGCCGGGAAAGATTCTTC
>TRBD1|NA|TRBV2|TRBJ2-5
CASRPGQGQETQYF
TGTGCCAGCAGACCGGGACAGGGCCAAGAGACCCAGTACTTC
>TRBD2|NA|TRBV6-4|TRBJ2-3
CASSRLAGEFTDTQYF
TGTGCCAGCAGTCGACTAGCGGGAGAATTCACAGATACGCAGTATTTT
>TRBD1|NA|TRBV11-3|TRBJ2-1
CASSPGQGGLNEQFF
TGTGCCAGCAGCCCCGGACAGGGTGGTTTGAATGAGCAGTTCTTC
>NA|NA|TRBV7-8|TRBJ1-2
CASSLGRGGGNYGYTF
TGTGCCAGCAGCTTAGGGCGTGGGGGAGGGAACTATGGCTACACCTTC
>NA|NA|TRBV30|TRBJ2-7
CAWSVTYEQYF
TGTGCCTGGAGTGTAACTTACGAGCAGTACTTC
>TRBD2|NA|TRBV5-3|TRBJ2-1
CARSLHFGPPGRGIYEQFF
TGTGCCAGAAGCTTGCATTTCGGCCCACCTGGGAGGGGCATCTATGAGCAGTTCTTC
>NA|NA|TRBV4-1|TRBJ2-7
CASSQANLGAATYEQYF
TGCGCCAGCAGCCAAGCTAACTTGGGGGCCGCGACCTACGAGCAGTACTTC
>NA|NA|TRBV5-1|TRBJ1-1
CASSLGAGDEAFF
TGCGCCAGCAGCTTGGGAGCCGGGGATGAAGCTTTCTTT
>NA|NA|TRBV28|TRBJ2-6
CASSPDPQDYSGANVLTF
TGTGCCAGCAGTCCTGACCCACAGGATTACTCTGGGGCCAACGTCCTGACTTTC
>TRBD2|NA|TRBV5-6|TRBJ2-1
CASSPLAGYNEQFF
TGTGCCAGCAGCCCCTTAGCGGGGTACAATGAGCAGTTCTTC
>TRBD2|NA|TRBV18|TRBJ2-7
CASTTGLGNSYEQYF
TGTGCCAGCACTACCGGACTAGGCAACTCCTACGAGCAGTACTTC
>TRBD1|once|TRBV7-9|TRBJ1-2
CASSLEQGVLYGYTF
TGTGCCAGCAGCTTAGAACAGGGGGTGCTCTATGGCTACACCTTC